This entry describes one T cell receptor (beta chain). These data belong to a study of cytomegalovirus exposure and HLA in healthy donors. Germline assignment: CDR1 KGHSH and CDR2 LQKENI. CDR3 length equals 17 residues. The V end lost 1 base, the J end lost 1 base, and 15 bases lay between the germline ends. The PCR had 60 Vbeta and 13 Jbeta primers. The method was immunoSEQ multiplex PCR; TCRdb's version includes in-frame clones alone and lacks a portion of them. Its table lists 130,000 or so clones. The chain has TRBV18 and TRBJ2-3; D may be TRBD2 (5 bases). This receptor was taken from a woman between 40 and 55 years old in good health and CMV-seropositive. Sequencing input: PBMCs. CDR3 sequence: CASSPLSGQRGTDTQYF. The CDR3 nucleotides are TGTGCCAGCTCACCACTTTCGGGCCAGAGGGGCACAGATACGCAGTATTTT.